This TCR beta chain was found in a study of blood T cell repertoires in COVID-19. TCRdb's copy holds only in-frame clones and misses some; the assay was immunoSEQ multiplex PCR. The sample has 130,000 or so clones, 83% seen once. CDR3 length equals 16 residues. Germline V gene sequence: CDR1 MDHEN, CDR2 SYDVKM. V lost 5 bases to trimming and J lost 2 bases; unmatched junction nucleotides: 9. The material sequenced was peripheral blood. The chain recombines TRBV28 with TRBJ2-7; 10 bases align to TRBD2. The source of this sequence is an older man with active or convalescent COVID-19. This chain's CDR3 is CASSIILAGSTYEQYF. CDR3 bases: TGTGCCAGCAGTATAATACTAGCGGGGAGCACCTACGAGCAGTACTTC.